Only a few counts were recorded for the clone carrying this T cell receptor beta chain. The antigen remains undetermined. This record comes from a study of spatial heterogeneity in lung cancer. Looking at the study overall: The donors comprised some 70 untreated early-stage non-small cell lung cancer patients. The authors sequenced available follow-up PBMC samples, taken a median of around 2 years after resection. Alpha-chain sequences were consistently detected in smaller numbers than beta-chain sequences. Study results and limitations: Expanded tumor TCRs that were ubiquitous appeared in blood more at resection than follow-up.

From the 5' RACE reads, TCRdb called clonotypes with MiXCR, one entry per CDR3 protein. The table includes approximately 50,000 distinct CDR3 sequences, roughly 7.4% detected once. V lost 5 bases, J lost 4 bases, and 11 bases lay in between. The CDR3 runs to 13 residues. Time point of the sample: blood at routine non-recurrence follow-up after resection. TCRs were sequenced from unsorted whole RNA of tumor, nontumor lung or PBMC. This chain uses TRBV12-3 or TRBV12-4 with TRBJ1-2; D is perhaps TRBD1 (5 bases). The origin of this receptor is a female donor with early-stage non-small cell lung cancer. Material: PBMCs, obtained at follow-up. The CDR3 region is CASSTPGTYGYTF. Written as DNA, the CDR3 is TGTGCCAGCAGTACCCCCGGGACCTATGGCTACACCTTC.